The 9 T cell receptor beta chains below come from one sample, sequenced in a study of blood T cell repertoires in COVID-19. The repertoire was sequenced with immunoSEQ multiplex PCR; TCRdb's copy has only in-frame clones and lacks some. This table has about 210,000 clones, 84% appearing once. Sequencing used peripheral blood. Every receptor here comes from a man in his forties who had recovered from COVID-19.

The CDR3 protein is CASSLLAGVTTDTQYF. The DNA of the CDR3 is TGTGCCAGCAGCTTGTTAGCGGGAGTAACTACGGATACGCAGTATTTT. The V and J genes are TRBV5-5 and TRBJ2-3; 9 nucleotides match TRBD2. Per germline, CDR1 SGHKS and CDR2 YYEKEE (reference sequence). The CDR3 contains 16 residues. J lost 6 bases, V lost 1 base, and 9 bases had no gene match.

The CDR3 region has the DNA TGTGCCAGCAGCTTAGGTGCAGGTATGAACACTGAAGCTTTCTTT. Amino acids: CASSLGAGMNTEAFF. This chain joins TRBV11-2 and TRBJ1-1, with D hard to call. V lost 1 base and J lost 0, with 9 bases in between. CDR1 SGHAT and CDR2 FQNNGV come from the germline V gene. The CDR3 runs 15 residues.

This rearrangement joins TRBV7-2 to TRBJ2-7; 9 nucleotides agree with TRBD2. CDR1 and CDR2 (germline): SGHTA, FQGNSA. This CDR3 is built from 15 residues. V trimming: 3 bases; J trimming: 2 bases; junction bases outside the gene matches: 5. Here the CDR3 reads CASSLGAGGPYEQYF. CDR3 nucleotides: TGTGCCAGCAGCTTGGGAGCGGGGGGCCCCTACGAGCAGTACTTC.

The chain is built from TRBV24-1 and TRBJ2-5; a possible D gene is TRBD1 (6 bases). The CDR3 sequence is 16 residues long. Trimming shortened V by 4 bases and J by 4 bases, and 18 bases separated the two germline ends. Germline CDR1 KGHDR, CDR2 SFDVKD. The CDR3 DNA sequence: TGTGCCACCAGTGACCCAAGACCGGGACAAGGAGAGACCCAGTACTTC. Translation gives CATSDPRPGQGETQYF.

The chain employs TRBV7-9 and TRBJ2-1; 7 bases are shared with TRBD2. The germline CDR1 and CDR2 sequences are SEHNR and FQNEAQ (reference sequence). The CDR3 length is 15 residues. V lost 7 bases and J lost 0; bases outside the gene matches: 6. CDR3 sequence (DNA): TGTGCCAGCACCACACTAGCGACCTCCTACAATGAGCAGTTCTTC. Its translation: CASTTLATSYNEQFF.

There are a few counts of this clone. The chain combines TRBV11-2 with TRBJ2-5; D unclear. Trimming took 5 bases from V and 5 from J, leaving 12 bases between them. This CDR3 is 13 amino acids long. Germline loops: CDR1 SGHAT, CDR2 FQNNGV. CDR3 nucleotide sequence: TGTGCCAGCAGCCCTCCTCTTGCGGAGACCCAGTACTTC. This sequence encodes CASSPPLAETQYF.

For this clone: The same CDR3 arises from other DNA sequences in this sample as well. The chain employs TRBV9 and TRBJ2-7; 7 bases align to TRBD2. With 0 bases clipped from V and 2 bases from J, the junction kept 5 bases outside the gene matches. Germline V gene sequence: CDR1 SGDLS, CDR2 YYNGEE. The CDR3 is 15 amino acids. CDR3 protein: CASSVGEGPTYEQYF. CDR3 DNA: TGTGCCAGCAGCGTAGGGGAGGGACCTACCTACGAGCAGTACTTC.

The chain recombines TRBV6-2 or TRBV6-3 with TRBJ2-3, with D possibly being TRBD2 (5 bases). Trimming shortened V by 2 bases and J by 2 bases, and 17 bases separated the two germline ends. Germline V gene lookup returns CDR1 MNHEY and CDR2 SVGEGT. The CDR3 is 17 residues long. CDR3 bases: TGTGCCAGCAGTTACGGAGTTGAGGGTACCGTCACAGATACGCAGTATTTT. Translation: CASSYGVEGTVTDTQYF.

The rearrangement uses TRBV11-3 and TRBJ2-5, with D perhaps matching TRBD2 (8 bases). The germline V gene encodes CDR1 SGHNT and CDR2 YENEEA. This CDR3 region has 15 residues. The V end was cut by 3 bases, the J end by 3 bases, with 14 bases between. CDR3 DNA sequence: TGTGCCAGCAGCTTTTCAGGGGGACTAGAAGAGACCCAGTACTTC. Its protein is CASSFSGGLEETQYF. The full variable domain, with the rest looked up from reference TRBV11-3 and TRBJ2-5, is EAGVVQSPRYKIIEKKQPVAFWCNPISGHNTLYWYLQNLGQGPELLIRYENEEAVDDSQLPKDRFSAERLKGVDSTLKIQPAELGDSAVYLCASSFSGGLEETQYFGPGTRLLVL.